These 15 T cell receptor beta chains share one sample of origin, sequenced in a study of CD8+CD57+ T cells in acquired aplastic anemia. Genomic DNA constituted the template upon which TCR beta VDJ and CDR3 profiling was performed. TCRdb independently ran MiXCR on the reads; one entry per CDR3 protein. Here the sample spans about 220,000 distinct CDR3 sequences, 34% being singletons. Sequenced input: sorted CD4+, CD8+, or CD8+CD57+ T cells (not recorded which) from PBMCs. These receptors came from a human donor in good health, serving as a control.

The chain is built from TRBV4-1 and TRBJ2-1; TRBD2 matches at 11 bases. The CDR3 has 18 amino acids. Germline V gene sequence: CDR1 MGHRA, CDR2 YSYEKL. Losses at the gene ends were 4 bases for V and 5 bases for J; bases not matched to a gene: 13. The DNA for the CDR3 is TGCGCCAGCAGCCCCCGCTCCTTGGGGACTAGCGGCAACAATGAGCAGTTCTTC. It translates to CASSPRSLGTSGNNEQFF.

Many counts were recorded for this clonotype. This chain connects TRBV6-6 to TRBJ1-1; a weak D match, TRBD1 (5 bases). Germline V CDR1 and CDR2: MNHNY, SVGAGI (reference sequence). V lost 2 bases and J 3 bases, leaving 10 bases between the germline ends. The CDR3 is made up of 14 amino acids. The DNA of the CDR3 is TGTGCCAGCAGTTACGCCCAGGGAGACACTGAAGCTTTCTTT. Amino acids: CASSYAQGDTEAFF.

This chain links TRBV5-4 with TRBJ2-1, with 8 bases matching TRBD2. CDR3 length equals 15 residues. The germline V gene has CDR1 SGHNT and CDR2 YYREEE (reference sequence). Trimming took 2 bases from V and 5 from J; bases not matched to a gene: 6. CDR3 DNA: TGTGCCAGCAGCTTTTTCACTAGCGGAGACAATGAGCAGTTCTTC. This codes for CASSFFTSGDNEQFF.

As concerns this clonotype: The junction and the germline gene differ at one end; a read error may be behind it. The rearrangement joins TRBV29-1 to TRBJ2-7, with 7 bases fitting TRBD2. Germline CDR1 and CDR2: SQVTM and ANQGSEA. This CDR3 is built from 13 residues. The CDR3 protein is CGVEAGVGYEQHF. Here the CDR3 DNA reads TGCGGCGTTGAGGCGGGAGTCGGATACGAGCAGCACTTC.

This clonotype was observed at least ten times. This chain's CDR3 is CASSYMFWGRNYGYTF. The CDR3 nucleotides read TGTGCCAGCAGCTATATGTTCTGGGGGAGGAACTATGGCTACACCTTC. This chain joins TRBV5-8 and TRBJ1-2; maybe TRBD1 (5 bases). The CDR3 length is 16 residues. V was cut by 3 bases and J by 2 bases, with 17 bases left in between. Germline CDR1 and CDR2: SGHTS and YDEGEE. Filled out from reference TRBV5-8 and TRBJ1-2, the complete variable domain reads EAGVTQSPTHLIKTRGQQATLRCSPISGHTSVYWYQQALGLGLQFLLWYDEGEERNRGNFPPRFSGRQFPNYSSELNVNALELEDSALYLCASSYMFWGRNYGYTFGSGTRLTVV.

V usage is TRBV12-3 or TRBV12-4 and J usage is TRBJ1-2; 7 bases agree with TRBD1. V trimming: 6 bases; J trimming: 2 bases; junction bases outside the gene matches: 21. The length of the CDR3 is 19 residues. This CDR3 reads CASRATGTKGGVDNYGYTF. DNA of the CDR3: TGTGCCAGCAGAGCGACAGGGACCAAAGGGGGCGTTGACAACTATGGCTACACCTTC.

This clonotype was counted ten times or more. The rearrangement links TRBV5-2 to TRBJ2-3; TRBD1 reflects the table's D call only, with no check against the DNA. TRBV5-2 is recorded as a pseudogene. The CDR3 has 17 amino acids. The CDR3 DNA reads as TGTGCCAGCAACGGTGGGGGGAGGGGGCACCCCACAGATACGCAGTATTTT. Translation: CASNGGGRGHPTDTQYF.

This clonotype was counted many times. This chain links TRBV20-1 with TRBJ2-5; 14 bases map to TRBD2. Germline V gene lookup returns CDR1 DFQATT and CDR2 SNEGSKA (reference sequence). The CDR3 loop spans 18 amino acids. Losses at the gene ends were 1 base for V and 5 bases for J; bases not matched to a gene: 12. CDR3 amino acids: CSARGAGTSGSRMETQYF. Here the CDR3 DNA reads TGCAGTGCTAGAGGGGCCGGGACTAGCGGGAGTCGTATGGAGACCCAGTACTTC.

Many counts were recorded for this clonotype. CDR3 sequence: CSARDLGQSNEKLFF. Written as DNA, the CDR3 is TGCAGTGCTAGAGATCTGGGACAGAGTAATGAAAAACTGTTTTTT. J is TRBJ1-4 and V is TRBV20-1, with 7 bases identical to TRBD1. V lost 0 bases to trimming and J lost 4 bases; unmatched junction nucleotides: 5. Germline CDR1 and CDR2: DFQATT and SNEGSKA (reference sequence). The CDR3 length is 15 residues.

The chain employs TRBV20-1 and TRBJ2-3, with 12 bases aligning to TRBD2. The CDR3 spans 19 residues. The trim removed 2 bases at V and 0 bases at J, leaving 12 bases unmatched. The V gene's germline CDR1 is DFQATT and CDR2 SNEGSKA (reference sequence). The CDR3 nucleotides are TGCAGTGCTAGACTTCGGGCTAGCGGGGGGGCTTGGAGCACAGATACGCAGTATTTT. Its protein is CSARLRASGGAWSTDTQYF.

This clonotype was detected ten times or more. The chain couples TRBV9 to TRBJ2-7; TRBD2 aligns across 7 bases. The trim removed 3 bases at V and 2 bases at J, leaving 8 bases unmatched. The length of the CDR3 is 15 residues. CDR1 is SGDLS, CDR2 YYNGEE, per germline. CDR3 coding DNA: TGTGCCAGCAGCGGAGGACTAGGACAAACCTACGAGCAGTACTTC. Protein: CASSGGLGQTYEQYF.

CDR3 amino acids: CASSEREGYGYTF. The CDR3 coding sequence is TGTGCCAGCAGTGAGAGGGAGGGCTATGGCTACACCTTC. The chain joins TRBV2 to TRBJ1-2, with D unclear. Germline V gives CDR1 SNHLY, CDR2 FYNNEI. V shed 3 bases and J shed 4 bases, with 9 bases lying between them. The CDR3 totals 13 residues. The variable domain in full, completed from reference TRBV2 and TRBJ1-2, reads EPEVTQTPSHQVTQMGQEVILRCVPISNHLYFYWYRQILGQKVEFLVSFYNNEISEKSEIFDDQFSVERPDGSNFTLKIRSTKLEDSAMYFCASSEREGYGYTFGSGTRLTVV.

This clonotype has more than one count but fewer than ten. CDR3 sequence: CASSLLDLPGNQPQHF. The CDR3 coding sequence is TGTGCCAGCAGCTTGCTTGACCTGCCGGGCAATCAGCCCCAGCATTTT. V usage is TRBV5-5 and J usage is TRBJ1-5; no clear D gene. There are 16 residues in the CDR3. With 1 base removed from V and 2 bases from J, the gap between germline ends came to 13 bases. CDR1 and CDR2 from the germline V gene are SGHKS and YYEKEE (reference sequence).

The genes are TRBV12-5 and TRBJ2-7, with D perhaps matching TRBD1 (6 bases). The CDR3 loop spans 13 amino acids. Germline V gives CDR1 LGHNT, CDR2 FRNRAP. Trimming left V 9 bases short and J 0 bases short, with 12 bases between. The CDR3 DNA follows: TGTGCTAGCCGACAGGACCCCTCCTACGAGCAGTACTTC. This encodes CASRQDPSYEQYF.

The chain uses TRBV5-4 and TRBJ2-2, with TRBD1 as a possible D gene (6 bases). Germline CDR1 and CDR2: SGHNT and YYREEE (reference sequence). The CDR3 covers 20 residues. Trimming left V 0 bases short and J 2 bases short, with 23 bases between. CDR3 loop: CASSLGPQTGFRKNTGELFF. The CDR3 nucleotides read TGTGCCAGCAGCTTGGGTCCCCAAACAGGGTTTCGAAAAAACACCGGGGAGCTGTTTTTT.